This TCR beta chain was sequenced during a study of shared clonotypes between healthy human individuals. CD4+ cells underwent separation, giving CD45RA+ naive and CD45RA-negative memory subsets. Produced via immunoSEQ multiplex PCR; TCRdb's table is partial and in-frame only. The sample lists more than 2,000,000 clones, 93% seen once, with 0.35% to 0.45% in the top ten. Germline values: CDR1 SNHLY, CDR2 FYNNEI. Trimming shortened V by 6 bases and J by 8 bases, and 13 bases separated the two germline ends. The CDR3 spans 12 residues. The source material was naive CD4+ T cells from PBMCs. Subset noted: CD45RA+ positively selected. The chain links TRBV2 to TRBJ1-2; perhaps TRBD1 as D (6 bases). The clonotype was recovered from a man younger than 30 in good health. Some clones in this sample may be carry-over from other donors' samples. CDR3 in DNA: TGTGCCAGCAGGGCAGAGGGGGGAGGCTACACCTTC. Its translation: CASRAEGGGYTF. The full variable domain, its missing parts supplied by reference TRBV2 and TRBJ1-2, is EPEVTQTPSHQVTQMGQEVILRCVPISNHLYFYWYRQILGQKVEFLVSFYNNEISEKSEIFDDQFSVERPDGSNFTLKIRSTKLEDSAMYFCASRAEGGGYTFGSGTRLTVV.